The 29 T cell receptor beta chains presented below share a single source sample, sequenced in a study of OX40 agonist ivuxolimab in advanced cancers. Data came from immunoSEQ multiplex PCR; TCRdb stores just in-frame clones and leaves some out. This table holds around 70,000 clones, 65% to 90% found once. This specimen consisted of CD4+ or CD8+ T cells sorted from blood, obtained in a trial of the OX40 agonist ivuxolimab. The receptors originated from an adult with an advanced solid tumor such as melanoma, head and neck, liver or kidney cancer.

This chain links TRBV30 with TRBJ1-6; no firm D call. The germline V and J ends were trimmed by 8 bases and 0 bases, with 11 bases remaining between them. This CDR3 region has 14 residues. Germline loops: CDR1 GTSNPN, CDR2 SVGIG (reference sequence). CDR3 sequence (DNA): TGTGCCCTACGGTTGAGCTCCTATAATTCACCCCTCCACTTT. This translates into CALRLSSYNSPLHF.

This chain links TRBV28 with TRBJ1-5, with D unclear. Germline loops: CDR1 MDHEN, CDR2 SYDVKM. Trimming left V 6 bases short and J 0 bases short, with 15 bases between. CDR3 length: 16 residues. The CDR3 spells CASSTAEAGSNQPQHF. CDR3 nucleotides: TGTGCCAGCAGCACTGCCGAGGCAGGTAGCAATCAGCCCCAGCATTTT.

The V gene is TRBV5-1, the J gene TRBJ2-7; 11 nucleotides line up with TRBD2. Germline CDR1 reads SGHRS; CDR2 reads YFSETQ. J lost 5 bases, V lost 4 bases, and 8 bases had no gene match. This CDR3 has 15 amino acids. CDR3 residues: CASSRSGTSGDEQYF. The CDR3 DNA is TGCGCCAGCAGCCGATCCGGGACTAGCGGTGACGAGCAGTACTTC. Full variable domain (rest looked up from reference TRBV5-1 and TRBJ2-7): KAGVTQTPRYLIKTRGQQVTLSCSPISGHRSVSWYQQTPGQGLQFLFEYFSETQRNKGNFPGRFSGRQFSNSRSEMNVSTLELGDSALYLCASSRSGTSGDEQYFGPGTRLTVT.

This chain uses TRBV4-1 with TRBJ2-7, with 13 nucleotides matching TRBD2. V shed 1 base, J shed 1 base, and the junction held 7 bases outside the gene matches. CDR1 is MGHRA, CDR2 YSYEKL, per germline. The CDR3 totals 18 residues. The CDR3 region has the DNA TGCGCCAGCAGCCAAGGCGAGAGACTAGCGGGAGGTTCCTACGAGCAGTACTTC. Translated, it gives CASSQGERLAGGSYEQYF.

The rearrangement joins TRBV11-2 to TRBJ2-1, with D perhaps matching TRBD1 or TRBD2 (5 bases each). Germline CDR1 reads SGHAT; CDR2 reads FQNNGV. The CDR3 runs to 15 residues. V lost 8 bases to trimming and J lost 4 bases, with 18 bases between them. Here the CDR3 DNA reads TGTGCCAGCGAGCAGGGACGAATGGGGTACAATGAGCAGTTCTTC. This gives the protein CASEQGRMGYNEQFF.

The chain uses TRBV2 and TRBJ1-6; D is ambiguous. V shed 5 bases and J shed 0 bases, with 11 bases lying between them. This CDR3 spans 16 amino acids. The germline V gene has CDR1 SNHLY and CDR2 FYNNEI. In DNA, the CDR3 is TGTGCCAGCAGTCGGACCCAGAGCTCCTATAATTCACCCCTCCACTTT. Translated: CASSRTQSSYNSPLHF.

This rearrangement joins TRBV2 to TRBJ2-1; 8 bases are a match to TRBD2. This CDR3 has 16 residues. Germline V lookup: CDR1 SNHLY, CDR2 FYNNEI. The V and J ends lost 7 bases and 3 bases, in that order; junction bases with no gene match: 11. The CDR3 DNA reads TGTGCCAGCACCCCCGCGGGAGGTAAAAACTACAATGAGCAGTTCTTC. This gives the protein CASTPAGGKNYNEQFF.

This chain links TRBV18 with TRBJ2-2, with a weak D call TRBD2 (5 bases). Trimming cost V 2 bases and J 0 bases, with 13 bases left between them. This CDR3 is built from 17 residues. The germline V gene encodes CDR1 KGHSH and CDR2 LQKENI. The CDR3 bases are TGTGCCAGCTCACCAATGAGGGCAGAGGCGAACACCGGGGAGCTGTTTTTT. As protein: CASSPMRAEANTGELFF.

V and J are TRBV18 and TRBJ2-7; 7 bases are shared with TRBD1. This CDR3 is built from 18 residues. Germline CDR1 is KGHSH and CDR2 is LQKENI. V shed 6 bases and J 5 bases; nucleotides not matched to a gene: 22. CDR3 coding DNA: TGTGCCAGCTCCCTGCAACCCCCTTCCGGGACAGAATTGCACGAGCAGTACTTC. The encoded protein is CASSLQPPSGTELHEQYF. Full variable domain (rest looked up from reference TRBV18 and TRBJ2-7): NAGVMQNPRHLVRRRGQEARLRCSPMKGHSHVYWYRQLPEEGLKFMVYLQKENIIDESGMPKERFSAEFPKEGPSILRIQQVVRGDSAAYFCASSLQPPSGTELHEQYFGPGTRLTVT.

V and J are TRBV7-6 and TRBJ2-7, with D maybe TRBD1 (6 bases). CDR1 SGHVS and CDR2 FNYEAQ come from the germline V gene. The CDR3 loop spans 16 amino acids. V lost 4 bases and J lost 0, with 16 bases in between. The CDR3 is CASSSTTGMGSYEQYF. CDR3 DNA: TGTGCCAGCAGCTCGACTACAGGGATGGGCTCCTACGAGCAGTACTTC.

This clone was seen only a few times. V and J are TRBV28 and TRBJ1-6; 7 nucleotides agree with TRBD1. V was clipped by 6 bases and J by 3 bases; unmatched bases: 8. Germline CDR1 and CDR2: MDHEN and SYDVKM. The CDR3 extends over 16 amino acids. The CDR3: CASSPAQGIYNSPLHF. Written as DNA, the CDR3 is TGTGCCAGCAGCCCGGCACAGGGGATCTATAATTCACCCCTCCACTTT.

This clone has only one observation. The V and J genes are TRBV7-2 and TRBJ2-3, with D hard to call. This CDR3 has 13 residues. Germline-derived CDR1 and CDR2 are SGHTA and FQGNSA. The V end lost 0 bases, the J end lost 6 bases, and 7 bases lay between the germline ends. CDR3 region: CASSLAGRDTQYF. The CDR3 region has the DNA TGTGCCAGCAGCTTAGCAGGGCGGGATACGCAGTATTTT.

This chain uses TRBV5-5 with TRBJ1-6; D possibly corresponds to TRBD1 (6 bases). Trimming cost V 4 bases and J 7 bases, with 12 bases left between them. There are 14 residues in the CDR3. From germline, CDR1 is SGHKS and CDR2 YYEKEE (reference sequence). The CDR3 DNA follows: TGTGCCAGCAGCACCCGGACAGAGAATTCACCCCTCCACTTT. Its translation is CASSTRTENSPLHF.

About this clone itself: Other nucleotide sequences from this sample produce the same CDR3. The J gene is TRBJ2-3, the V gene TRBV5-1, with D perhaps TRBD1 (6 bases). With 1 base removed from V and 2 bases from J, the gap between germline ends came to 8 bases. This CDR3 contains 14 residues. Germline V gene lookup returns CDR1 SGHRS and CDR2 YFSETQ. The CDR3 nucleotides read TGCGCCAGCAGCTTGTCAGGGGTCACAGATACGCAGTATTTT. Its protein is CASSLSGVTDTQYF.

This chain uses TRBV5-1 with TRBJ2-7; no clear D. V lost 4 bases to trimming and J lost 3 bases, with 8 bases between them. This CDR3 contains 12 residues. The V gene's germline CDR1 is SGHRS and CDR2 YFSETQ. The CDR3 protein is CASSNPSYEQYF. In DNA form, the CDR3 reads TGCGCCAGCAGCAACCCCAGCTACGAGCAGTACTTC. Filled out from reference TRBV5-1 and TRBJ2-7, the complete variable domain reads KAGVTQTPRYLIKTRGQQVTLSCSPISGHRSVSWYQQTPGQGLQFLFEYFSETQRNKGNFPGRFSGRQFSNSRSEMNVSTLELGDSALYLCASSNPSYEQYFGPGTRLTVT.

V usage is TRBV5-1 and J usage is TRBJ1-6; possible D gene TRBD1, 5 bases. CDR1 and CDR2 from the germline V gene are SGHRS and YFSETQ. The V end lost 0 bases, the J end lost 7 bases, and 8 bases lay between the germline ends. The CDR3 is 14 residues long. In nucleotides, the CDR3 is TGCGCCAGCAGCTTGGTGGCAGGGAATTCACCCCTCCACTTT. Protein sequence: CASSLVAGNSPLHF.

This clone was detected only a few times. The chain joins TRBV7-2 to TRBJ2-6; D is uncertain. In germline, CDR1 is SGHTA, CDR2 FQGNSA. This CDR3 region has 18 residues. Trimming cost V 2 bases and J 0 bases, with 14 bases left between them. The CDR3 is CASSLNSGSFSGANVLTF. As DNA, the CDR3 is TGTGCCAGCAGCTTAAATTCGGGCAGCTTCTCTGGGGCCAACGTCCTGACTTTC.

The chain couples TRBV6-4 to TRBJ1-1; D possibly corresponds to TRBD1 (5 bases). The CDR3 is made up of 13 amino acids. The V gene's germline CDR1 is MRHNA and CDR2 SNTAGT. The V end lost 6 bases, the J end lost 1 base, and 9 bases lay between the germline ends. This CDR3 reads CASRARENTEAFF. The CDR3 DNA is TGTGCCAGCAGGGCCAGGGAGAACACTGAAGCTTTCTTT.

J is TRBJ1-1 and V is TRBV27; tentatively, D is TRBD1 (6 bases). V dropped 10 bases and J dropped 8 bases, with 14 bases sitting between them. The CDR3 consists of 11 residues. CDR1 and CDR2 from the germline V gene are MNHEY and SMNVEV (reference sequence). The CDR3, as DNA: TGTGCCACACGACAGGCGCGAGAAGCTTTCTTT. This translates into CATRQAREAFF.

The chain couples TRBV5-1 to TRBJ1-1; 7 positions agree with TRBD1. The V gene end was trimmed by 5 bases and the J gene end by 4 bases; junction bases not matched to a gene: 11. The germline V gene encodes CDR1 SGHRS and CDR2 YFSETQ. The CDR3 runs to 15 residues. CDR3 DNA: TGCGCCAGCAGTTATTTGACAGGGTCAGGCACTGAAGCTTTCTTT. The encoded protein is CASSYLTGSGTEAFF.

This chain uses TRBV11-2 with TRBJ2-1; 10 positions match TRBD1. Trimming removed 4 bases from V and 6 bases from J; junction bases left unmatched: 9. The V gene's germline CDR1 is SGHAT and CDR2 FQNNGV. The CDR3 sequence is 16 residues long. Here the CDR3 reads CASSSLWDRGANEQFF. CDR3 nucleotides: TGTGCCAGCAGCTCTCTGTGGGACAGGGGTGCCAATGAGCAGTTCTTC. The entire variable domain, with the rest obtained from reference TRBV11-2 and TRBJ2-1, is as follows: EAGVAQSPRYKIIEKRQSVAFWCNPISGHATLYWYQQILGQGPKLLIQFQNNGVVDDSQLPKDRFSAERLKGVDSTLKIQPAKLEDSAVYLCASSSLWDRGANEQFFGPGTRLTVL.

The chain combines TRBV5-1 with TRBJ1-1; D call uncertain. V lost 0 bases, J lost 4 bases, and 10 bases lay in between. Looked up from germline, CDR1 is SGHRS and CDR2 is YFSETQ. This CDR3 is built from 14 residues. CDR3 residues: CASSLGGDTTEAFF. The CDR3 DNA is TGCGCCAGCAGCTTGGGCGGGGATACCACTGAAGCTTTCTTT.

The chain has TRBV5-4 and TRBJ1-1, with 7 bases that match TRBD1. Germline CDR1 SGHNT, CDR2 YYREEE (reference sequence). The V segment lost 4 bases and the J segment 4 bases; nucleotides outside the gene matches: 13. The CDR3 runs 16 residues. CDR3 DNA sequence: TGTGCCAGCAGCCCCCGGCTAGGGGGCGATGGCACTGAAGCTTTCTTT. It codes for CASSPRLGGDGTEAFF. Full variable domain (missing parts from reference TRBV5-4 and TRBJ1-1): ETGVTQSPTHLIKTRGQQVTLRCSSQSGHNTVSWYQQALGQGPQFIFQYYREEENGRGNFPPRFSGLQFPNYSSELNVNALELDDSALYLCASSPRLGGDGTEAFFGQGTRLTVV.

The V call is TRBV10-2, the J call TRBJ2-7; perhaps TRBD1 as D (6 bases). CDR3 length: 12 residues. Germline V CDR1 and CDR2: WSHSY, SAAADI. Trimming removed 5 bases from V and 2 bases from J, with 7 bases in between. The CDR3 sequence is CASSTGTYEQYF. CDR3 nucleotides: TGCGCCAGCAGTACAGGGACCTACGAGCAGTACTTC.

The rearrangement links TRBV2 to TRBJ1-5; D not certain. V dropped 4 bases and J dropped 9 bases, with 10 bases sitting between them. The CDR3 is 12 residues long. Per the germline V gene, CDR1 is SNHLY and CDR2 is FYNNEI. CDR3 residues: CASSVPPRPQHF. CDR3 coding DNA: TGTGCCAGCAGTGTACCCCCCCGGCCCCAGCATTTT.

This chain uses TRBV9 with TRBJ2-5; 14 bases are shared with TRBD2. Trimming took 3 bases from V and 4 from J; bases not matched to a gene: 8. The CDR3 extends over 17 amino acids. CDR1 SGDLS and CDR2 YYNGEE come from the germline V gene. CDR3 residues: CASSAGTSGSGPETQYF. In DNA, the CDR3 is TGTGCCAGCAGCGCCGGGACTAGCGGGAGTGGGCCAGAGACCCAGTACTTC.

This clone was counted only a few times. This chain connects TRBV2 to TRBJ1-6; D remains unclear. V was cut by 1 base and J by 8 bases, with 6 bases left in between. The CDR3 spans 13 residues. CDR1 and CDR2 (germline): SNHLY, FYNNEI. The CDR3 DNA reads as TGTGCCAGCAGTGAAGGTGTATATTCACCCCTCCACTTT. It is translated as CASSEGVYSPLHF. Based on the CDR3 plus reference TRBV2 and TRBJ1-6, the full variable domain is EPEVTQTPSHQVTQMGQEVILRCVPISNHLYFYWYRQILGQKVEFLVSFYNNEISEKSEIFDDQFSVERPDGSNFTLKIRSTKLEDSAMYFCASSEGVYSPLHFGNGTRLTVT.

The table lists this clone with a few counts. V is TRBV19 and J is TRBJ1-3; 8 bases fit TRBD1. CDR1 is LNHDA, CDR2 SQIVND, per germline (reference sequence). Trimming at V came to 4 bases and at J to 2 bases, leaving 4 bases not matched to a gene. The CDR3 contains 15 residues. The CDR3 DNA reads TGTGCCAGTAGTACGGACAGGGCGACTGGAAACACCATATATTTT. This translates into CASSTDRATGNTIYF.

The genes are TRBV4-3 and TRBJ1-3; a possible D gene is TRBD1 (6 bases). This CDR3 spans 13 amino acids. V was clipped by 5 bases and J by 3 bases, with 8 bases between them. Germline V gene lookup returns CDR1 LGHNA and CDR2 YSLEER. CDR3 nucleotides: TGCGCCAGCAGCAACAGGGTTGGAAACACCATATATTTT. Protein: CASSNRVGNTIYF.